A single T cell receptor (beta chain) is shown here with its context. Antigen specificity is unknown. The sample comes from a study of T cell responses to AZD1222 COVID-19 vaccine. Study results and limitations: Repertoires were obtained solely post-peak T cell response. There were mostly white British donors and more females than males, and clonal diversity was possibly underestimated. When two AZD1222 doses had been given, Spike-specific TCR breadth and depth rose. Reports say nearly half of spike-specific TCRs go after unmutated variant regions.

Generated by immunoSEQ multiplex PCR, the TCRdb table keeps only in-frame clones and is missing some. The sample shows about 120,000 clones, 80% to 90% of them seen only once. Sequencing was performed on peripheral blood, taken 28 days after the second AZD1222 dose. This TCR was sampled from an adult who received the AZD1222 COVID-19 vaccine.

The DNA of the CDR3 is TGTGCCAGCTCCGTAATCGGACAGGGTAATCAGCCCCAGCATTTT. This encodes CASSVIGQGNQPQHF. The chain couples TRBV18 to TRBJ1-5; 8 positions match TRBD1. CDR1 and CDR2 (germline): KGHSH, LQKENI. V shed 6 bases and J 4 bases; nucleotides not matched to a gene: 8. The CDR3 spans 15 residues.